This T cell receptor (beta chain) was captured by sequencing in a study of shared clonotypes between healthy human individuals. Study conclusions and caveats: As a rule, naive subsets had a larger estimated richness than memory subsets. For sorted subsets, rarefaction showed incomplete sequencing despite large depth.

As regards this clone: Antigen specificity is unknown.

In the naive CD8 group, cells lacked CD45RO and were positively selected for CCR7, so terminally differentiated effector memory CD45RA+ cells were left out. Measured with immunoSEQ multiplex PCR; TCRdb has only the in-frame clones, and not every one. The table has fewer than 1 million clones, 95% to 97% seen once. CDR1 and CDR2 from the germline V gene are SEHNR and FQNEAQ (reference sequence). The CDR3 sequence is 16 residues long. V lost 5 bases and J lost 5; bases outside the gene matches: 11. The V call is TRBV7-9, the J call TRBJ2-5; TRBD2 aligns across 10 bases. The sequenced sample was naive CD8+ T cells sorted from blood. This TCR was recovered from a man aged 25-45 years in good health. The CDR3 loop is CASSPPLAGGGETQYF. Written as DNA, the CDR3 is TGTGCCAGCAGCCCGCCCTTAGCGGGAGGAGGCGAGACCCAGTACTTC. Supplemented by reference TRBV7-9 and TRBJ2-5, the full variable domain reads DTGVSQNPRHKITKRGQNVTFRCDPISEHNRLYWYRQTLGQGPEFLTYFQNEAQLEKSRLLSDRFSAERPKGSFSTLEIQRTEQGDSAMYLCASSPPLAGGGETQYFGPGTRLLVL.